This T cell receptor (beta chain) was documented in a study of blood T cell repertoires in COVID-19. Study information: Spain, Italy and the United States supplied samples that represented acute and convalescent COVID-19. From T cells, B-cell-depleted T cells, or PBMCs came the material, which was cDNA or gDNA.

This CDR3 spans 13 amino acids. The J segment lost 7 bases and the V segment lost 8 bases, leaving 6 bases of the junction unmatched. As originally analysed: The authors estimated nucleated cell counts from reference gene primer amplification. Only in-frame clones appear in the TCRdb table, and some are missing; sequencing was by immunoSEQ multiplex PCR. That table supplies the V and J calls and clone size; D and trimming were determined from the DNA. The table records under 150,000 clones, around 89% of them present only once. This chain links TRBV12-3 or TRBV12-4 with TRBJ1-5; 9 bases match TRBD1. The sequence was collected from a human donor in a cohort sampled during active COVID-19. The sequencing sample was made of peripheral blood. Here the CDR3 reads CASSDRGNQPQHF. CDR3 nucleotide sequence: TGTGCCAGCTCAGACAGGGGGAACCAGCCCCAGCATTTT.